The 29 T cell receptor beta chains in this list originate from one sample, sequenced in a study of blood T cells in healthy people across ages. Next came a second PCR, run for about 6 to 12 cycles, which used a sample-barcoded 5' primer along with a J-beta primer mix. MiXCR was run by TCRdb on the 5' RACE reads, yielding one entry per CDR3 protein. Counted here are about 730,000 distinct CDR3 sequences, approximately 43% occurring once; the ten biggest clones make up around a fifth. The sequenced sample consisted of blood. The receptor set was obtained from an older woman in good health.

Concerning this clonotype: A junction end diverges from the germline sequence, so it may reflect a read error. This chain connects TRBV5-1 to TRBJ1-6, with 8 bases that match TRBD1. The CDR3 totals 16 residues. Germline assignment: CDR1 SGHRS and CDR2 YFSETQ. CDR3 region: CASSVLPGGGNSPPHF. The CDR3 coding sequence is TGCGCCAGCAGCGTACTTCCAGGGGGCGGCAATTCACCCCCCCACTTT.

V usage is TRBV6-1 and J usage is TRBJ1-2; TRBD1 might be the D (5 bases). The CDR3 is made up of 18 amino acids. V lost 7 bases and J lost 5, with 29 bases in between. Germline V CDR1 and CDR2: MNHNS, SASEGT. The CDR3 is CASTKKDGRGILLYGYTF. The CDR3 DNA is TGTGCCAGCACTAAAAAGGATGGGAGGGGTATTCTCCTTTATGGCTACACCTTC.

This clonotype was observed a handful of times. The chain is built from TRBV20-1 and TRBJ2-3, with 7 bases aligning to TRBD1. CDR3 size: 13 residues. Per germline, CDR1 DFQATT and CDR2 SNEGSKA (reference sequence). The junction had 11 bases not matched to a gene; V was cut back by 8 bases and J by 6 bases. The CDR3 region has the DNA TGCAGTACCGACAGGGAAAACACGGATACGCAGTATTTT. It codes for CSTDRENTDTQYF.

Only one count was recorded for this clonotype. The CDR3 DNA reads as TGTGCCAGCAGTTATCCGGGACAACTTCTTCAGCCCCAGCATTTT. Translation: CASSYPGQLLQPQHF. The V gene is TRBV6-6, the J gene TRBJ1-5; TRBD1 might be the D (6 bases). This CDR3 contains 15 residues. CDR1 is MNHNY, CDR2 SVGAGI, per germline (reference sequence). V was clipped by 3 bases and J by 6 bases, with 15 bases between them.

Here the CDR3 DNA reads TGTGCCAGCAGCGACAGGGGGTTGAACATTCAGTACTTC. Encoded protein: CASSDRGLNIQYF. The gene calls are TRBV9 and TRBJ2-4; 8 positions match TRBD1. With V trimmed by 3 bases and J by 7 bases, 3 bases remained unmatched. The CDR3 length is 13 residues. Germline loops: CDR1 SGDLS, CDR2 YYNGEE.

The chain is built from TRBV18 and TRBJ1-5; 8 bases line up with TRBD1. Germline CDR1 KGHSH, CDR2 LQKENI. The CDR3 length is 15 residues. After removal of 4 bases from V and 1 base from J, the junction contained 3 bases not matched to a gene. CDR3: CASSQTGESNQPQHF. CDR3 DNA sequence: TGTGCCAGCTCACAGACAGGGGAAAGCAATCAGCCCCAGCATTTT.

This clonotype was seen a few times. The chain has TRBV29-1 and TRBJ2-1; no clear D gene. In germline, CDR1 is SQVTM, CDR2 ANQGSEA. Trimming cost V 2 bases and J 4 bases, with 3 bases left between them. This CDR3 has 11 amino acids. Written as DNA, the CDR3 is TGCAGCGTTGAAAAGTACAATGAGCAGTTCTTC. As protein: CSVEKYNEQFF.

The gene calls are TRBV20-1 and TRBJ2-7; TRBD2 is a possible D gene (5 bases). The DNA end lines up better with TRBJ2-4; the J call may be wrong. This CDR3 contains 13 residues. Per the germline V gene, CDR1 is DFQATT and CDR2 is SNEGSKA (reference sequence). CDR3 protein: CSAIGYGRNIQYF. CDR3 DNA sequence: TGCAGTGCTATTGGTTATGGGAGAAACATTCAGTACTTC.

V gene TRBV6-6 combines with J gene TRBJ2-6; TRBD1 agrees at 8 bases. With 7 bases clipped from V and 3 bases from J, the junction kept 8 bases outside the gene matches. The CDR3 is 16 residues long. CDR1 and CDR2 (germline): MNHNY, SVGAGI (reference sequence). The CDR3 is CASTADRGVGANVLTF. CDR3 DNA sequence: TGTGCCAGCACCGCCGACAGGGGAGTTGGGGCCAACGTCCTGACTTTC.

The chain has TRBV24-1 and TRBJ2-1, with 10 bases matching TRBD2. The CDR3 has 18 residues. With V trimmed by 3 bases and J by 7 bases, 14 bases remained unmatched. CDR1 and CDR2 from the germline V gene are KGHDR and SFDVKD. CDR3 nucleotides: TGTGCCACCAGTGATCCCTCCTCTCTAGCGGGAGTTAGAAATGAGCAGTTCTTC. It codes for CATSDPSSLAGVRNEQFF.

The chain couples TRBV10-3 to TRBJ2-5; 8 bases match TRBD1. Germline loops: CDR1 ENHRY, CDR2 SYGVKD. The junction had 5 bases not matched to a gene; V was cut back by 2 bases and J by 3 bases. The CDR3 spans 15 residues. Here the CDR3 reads CAISEATGGKETQYF. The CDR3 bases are TGTGCCATCAGTGAGGCAACAGGGGGTAAAGAGACCCAGTACTTC.

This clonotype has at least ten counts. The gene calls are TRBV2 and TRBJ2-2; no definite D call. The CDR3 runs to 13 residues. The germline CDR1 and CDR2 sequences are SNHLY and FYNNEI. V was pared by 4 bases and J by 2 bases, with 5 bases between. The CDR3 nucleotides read TGTGCCAGCAGTGGCCTTAACACCGGGGAGCTGTTTTTT. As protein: CASSGLNTGELFF.

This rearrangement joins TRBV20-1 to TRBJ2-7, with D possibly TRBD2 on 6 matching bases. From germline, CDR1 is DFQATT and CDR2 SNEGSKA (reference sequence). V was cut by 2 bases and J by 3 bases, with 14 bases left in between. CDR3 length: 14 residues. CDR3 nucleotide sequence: TGCAGTGCTAGACCAGGGTTAGCGGACTACGAGCAGTACTTC. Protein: CSARPGLADYEQYF.

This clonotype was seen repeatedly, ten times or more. The CDR3 bases are TGCAGCGAGGCTAGCGGGGTGAGAGAGACCCAGTACTTC. Its protein product is CSEASGVRETQYF. The chain links TRBV29-1 to TRBJ2-5; 9 bases are a match to TRBD2. The CDR3 length is 13 residues. In germline, CDR1 is SQVTM, CDR2 ANQGSEA. V was pared by 7 bases and J by 4 bases, with 7 bases of the junction left unmatched.

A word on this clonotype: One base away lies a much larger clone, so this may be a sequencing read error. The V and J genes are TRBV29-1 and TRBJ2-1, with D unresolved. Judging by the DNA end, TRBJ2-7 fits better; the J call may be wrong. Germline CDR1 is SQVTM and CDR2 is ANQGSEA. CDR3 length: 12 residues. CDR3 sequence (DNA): TGCAGCGTGGGTCCCCTCTACAATGAGCAGTACTTC. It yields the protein CSVGPLYNEQYF.

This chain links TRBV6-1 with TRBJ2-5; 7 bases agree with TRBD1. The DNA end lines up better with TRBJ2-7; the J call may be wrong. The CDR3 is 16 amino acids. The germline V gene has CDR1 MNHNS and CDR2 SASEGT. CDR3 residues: CASSEVLRTGRDEQYF. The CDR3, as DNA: TGTGCCAGCAGTGAAGTGTTGAGGACAGGAAGAGACGAGCAGTACTTC.

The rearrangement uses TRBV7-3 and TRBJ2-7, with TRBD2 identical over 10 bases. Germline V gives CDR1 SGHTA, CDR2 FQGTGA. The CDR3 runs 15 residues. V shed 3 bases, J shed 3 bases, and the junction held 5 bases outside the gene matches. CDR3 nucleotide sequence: TGTGCCAGCAGCTTCCTAGCGGGAGCTGACTACGAGCAGTACTTC. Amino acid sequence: CASSFLAGADYEQYF. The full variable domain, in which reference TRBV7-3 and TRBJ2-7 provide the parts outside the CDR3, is GAGVSQTPSNKVTEKGKYVELRCDPISGHTALYWYRQSLGQGPEFLIYFQGTGAADDSGLPNDRFFAVRPEGSVSTLKIQRTERGDSAVYLCASSFLAGADYEQYFGPGTRLTVT.

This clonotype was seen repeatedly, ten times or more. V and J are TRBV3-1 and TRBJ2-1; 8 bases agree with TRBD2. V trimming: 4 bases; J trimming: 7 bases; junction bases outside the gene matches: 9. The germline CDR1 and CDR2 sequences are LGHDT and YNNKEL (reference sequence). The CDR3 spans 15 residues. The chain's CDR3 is CASSPSGGGGNEQFF. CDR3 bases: TGTGCCAGCAGCCCATCGGGGGGGGGCGGGAATGAGCAGTTCTTC.

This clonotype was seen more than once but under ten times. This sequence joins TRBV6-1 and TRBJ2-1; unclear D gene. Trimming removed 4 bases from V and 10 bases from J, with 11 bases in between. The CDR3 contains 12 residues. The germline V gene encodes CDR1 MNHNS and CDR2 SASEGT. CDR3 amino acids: CASSGPTWEQFF. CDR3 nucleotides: TGTGCCAGCAGTGGACCGACTTGGGAGCAGTTCTTC.

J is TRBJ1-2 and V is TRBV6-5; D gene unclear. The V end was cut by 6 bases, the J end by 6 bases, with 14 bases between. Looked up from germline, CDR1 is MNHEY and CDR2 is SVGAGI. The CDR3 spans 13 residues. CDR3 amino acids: CASSSPYIDGYTF. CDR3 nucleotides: TGTGCCAGCAGCTCCCCCTATATCGATGGCTACACCTTC.

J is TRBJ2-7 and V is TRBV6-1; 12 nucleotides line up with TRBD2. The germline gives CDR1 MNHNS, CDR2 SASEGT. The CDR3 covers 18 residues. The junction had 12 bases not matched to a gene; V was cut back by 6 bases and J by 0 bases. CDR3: CASRAGLAGHLYSYEQYF. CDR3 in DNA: TGTGCCAGCAGGGCCGGACTAGCGGGGCATCTTTACTCCTACGAGCAGTACTTC.

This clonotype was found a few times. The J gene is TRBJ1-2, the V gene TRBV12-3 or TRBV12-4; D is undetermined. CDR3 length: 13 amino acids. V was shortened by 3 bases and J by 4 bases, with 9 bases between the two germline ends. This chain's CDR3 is CASSFWQSYGYTF. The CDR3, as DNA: TGTGCCAGCAGTTTTTGGCAGTCCTATGGCTACACCTTC.

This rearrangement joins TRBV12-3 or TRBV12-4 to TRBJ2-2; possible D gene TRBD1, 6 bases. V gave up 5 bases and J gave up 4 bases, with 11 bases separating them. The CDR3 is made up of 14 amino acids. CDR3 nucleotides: TGTGCCAGCAGTCCTACAGGGTCCACCGGGGAGCTGTTTTTT. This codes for CASSPTGSTGELFF.

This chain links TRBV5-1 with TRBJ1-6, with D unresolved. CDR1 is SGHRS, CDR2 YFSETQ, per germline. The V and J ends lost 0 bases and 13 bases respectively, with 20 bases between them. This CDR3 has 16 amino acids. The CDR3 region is CASSLGWTAERLPLHF. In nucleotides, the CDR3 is TGCGCCAGCAGCTTGGGGTGGACCGCCGAGCGATTGCCCCTCCACTTT.

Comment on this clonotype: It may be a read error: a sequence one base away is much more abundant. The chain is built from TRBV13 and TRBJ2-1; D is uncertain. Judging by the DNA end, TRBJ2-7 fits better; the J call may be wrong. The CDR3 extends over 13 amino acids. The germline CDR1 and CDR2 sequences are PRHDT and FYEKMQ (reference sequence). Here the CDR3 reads CASSPDSYNEQYF. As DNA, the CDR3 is TGTGCCAGCAGCCCCGACTCGTACAATGAGCAGTACTTC.

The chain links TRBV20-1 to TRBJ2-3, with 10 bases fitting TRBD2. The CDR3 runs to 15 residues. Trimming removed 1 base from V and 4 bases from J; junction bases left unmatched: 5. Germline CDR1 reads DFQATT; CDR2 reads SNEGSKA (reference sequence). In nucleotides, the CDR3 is TGCAGTGCTAGAGCAGGGACTAGCGAGGCAGATACGCAGTATTTT. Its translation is CSARAGTSEADTQYF.

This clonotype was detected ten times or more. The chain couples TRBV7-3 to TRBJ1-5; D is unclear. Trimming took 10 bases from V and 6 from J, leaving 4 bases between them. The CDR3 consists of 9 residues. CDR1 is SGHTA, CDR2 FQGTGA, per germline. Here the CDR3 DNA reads TGTGCCACCACTCAGCCCCAGCATTTT. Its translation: CATTQPQHF.

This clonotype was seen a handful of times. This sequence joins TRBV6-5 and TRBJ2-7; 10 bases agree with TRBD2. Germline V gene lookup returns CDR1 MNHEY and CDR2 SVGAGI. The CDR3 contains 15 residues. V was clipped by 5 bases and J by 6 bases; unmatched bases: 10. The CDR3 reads CASSPAAGGGSEQYF. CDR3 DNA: TGTGCCAGCAGTCCAGCAGCGGGAGGGGGCTCCGAGCAGTACTTC.

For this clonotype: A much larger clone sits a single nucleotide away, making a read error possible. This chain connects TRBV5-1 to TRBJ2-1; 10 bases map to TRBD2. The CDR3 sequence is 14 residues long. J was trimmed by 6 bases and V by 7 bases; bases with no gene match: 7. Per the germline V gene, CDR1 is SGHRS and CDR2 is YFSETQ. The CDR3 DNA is TGCGCCAGCGGTGGCCTAGCGGGAGTCAATGAGCAGTTCTTC. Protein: CASGGLAGVNEQFF.